Shown below are 28 T cell receptor beta chains from a single sample sequenced in a study of T cell responses to AZD1222 COVID-19 vaccine. Sequencing used immunoSEQ multiplex PCR; TCRdb keeps in-frame clones, though not all of them. This table holds fewer than 150,000 clones, 70% to 90% found once. Sequenced material: peripheral blood, taken on day 0 of AZD1222 vaccination. The receptor set was obtained from an adult in good health.

CDR3 coding DNA: TGTGCCAGCAGGGCATCGGCAGGGCCTGGCTACACCTTC. Its protein is CASRASAGPGYTF. V usage is TRBV2 and J usage is TRBJ1-2, with D possibly matching TRBD1 (5 bases). In germline, CDR1 is SNHLY, CDR2 FYNNEI. V dropped 6 bases and J dropped 7 bases, with 15 bases sitting between them. The CDR3 contains 13 residues.

The chain links TRBV2 to TRBJ1-6; D remains unclear. V lost 7 bases, J lost 9 bases, and 13 bases lay in between. The CDR3 runs 13 residues. Germline values: CDR1 SNHLY, CDR2 FYNNEI. DNA of the CDR3: TGTGCCAGCATTCGTACCTCGGGTTCACCCCTCCACTTT. Its protein product is CASIRTSGSPLHF.

The V and J genes are TRBV29-1 and TRBJ2-2; a weak D match, TRBD2 (6 bases). The germline V and J ends were trimmed by 6 bases and 3 bases, with 14 bases remaining between them. Germline V lookup: CDR1 SQVTM, CDR2 ANQGSEA. This CDR3 region has 14 residues. The CDR3 DNA reads TGCAGCGTGGGACGGGGGACGGACACCGGGGAGCTGTTTTTT. Encoded protein: CSVGRGTDTGELFF.

V is TRBV5-1 and J is TRBJ1-1; D gene uncertain. This CDR3 comprises 16 residues. Germline values: CDR1 SGHRS, CDR2 YFSETQ. Trimming cost V 0 bases and J 1 base, with 13 bases left between them. The CDR3 coding sequence is TGCGCCAGCAGCTTGGAGGTGCTGGCTTCGAACACTGAAGCTTTCTTT. This gives the protein CASSLEVLASNTEAFF.

This clone was recorded only once. This chain connects TRBV27 to TRBJ2-7, with 8 bases matching TRBD2. With 3 bases clipped from V and 0 bases from J, the junction kept 7 bases outside the gene matches. The CDR3 loop spans 16 amino acids. The germline gives CDR1 MNHEY, CDR2 SMNVEV (reference sequence). The chain's CDR3 is CASSLTGRGDSYEQYF. The CDR3 DNA is TGTGCCAGCAGTTTGACTGGGCGGGGGGACTCCTACGAGCAGTACTTC.

The CDR3 DNA sequence: TGTGCCAGCAGTGGGACTACAGGGGCTCGAGAGACCCAGTACTTC. Translating it yields CASSGTTGARETQYF. The rearrangement uses TRBV11-2 and TRBJ2-5; D is tentatively TRBD1 or TRBD2 (7 bases each). This CDR3 spans 15 amino acids. The germline V gene encodes CDR1 SGHAT and CDR2 FQNNGV. V was trimmed by 6 bases and J by 4 bases, leaving 18 bases between them.

This chain joins TRBV28 and TRBJ2-5, with no clear D. Trimming pared 6 bases from V and 0 bases from J, leaving 14 bases between. Per the germline V gene, CDR1 is MDHEN and CDR2 is SYDVKM. The CDR3 is 15 residues long. The CDR3 DNA sequence: TGTGCCAGCAGCCACAGCAGTGTGTACCAAGAGACCCAGTACTTC. It translates to CASSHSSVYQETQYF.

The rearrangement joins TRBV19 to TRBJ1-4, with TRBD1 identical over 8 bases. Looked up from germline, CDR1 is LNHDA and CDR2 is SQIVND (reference sequence). V lost 5 bases to trimming and J lost 4 bases; unmatched junction nucleotides: 6. This CDR3 has 15 residues. The CDR3 DNA follows: TGTGCCAGTAGTGCCCGGGACAGGCATAATGAAAAACTGTTTTTT. This translates into CASSARDRHNEKLFF. Variable domain in full (rest from reference TRBV19 and TRBJ1-4): DGGITQSPKYLFRKEGQNVTLSCEQNLNHDAMYWYRQDPGQGLRLIYYSQIVNDFQKGDIAEGYSVSREKKESFPLTVTSAQKNPTAFYLCASSARDRHNEKLFFGSGTQLSVL.

This clone showed up just once. The CDR3 sequence is CASSESGGTEAFF. CDR3 DNA sequence: TGTGCCAGCAGTGAATCCGGGGGCACTGAAGCTTTCTTT. V gene TRBV2 combines with J gene TRBJ1-1; D is perhaps TRBD1 (5 bases). In germline, CDR1 is SNHLY, CDR2 FYNNEI. Trimming took 2 bases from V and 4 from J, leaving 8 bases between them. CDR3 length equals 13 residues.

The chain recombines TRBV6-5 with TRBJ1-4; D might be TRBD1 (6 bases). Germline assignment: CDR1 MNHEY and CDR2 SVGAGI. V was shortened by 5 bases and J by 4 bases, with 14 bases between the two germline ends. The CDR3 consists of 15 residues. The CDR3 loop is CASSTGGGVNEKLFF. CDR3 DNA sequence: TGTGCCAGCAGTACCGGGGGCGGGGTTAATGAAAAACTGTTTTTT.

The chain employs TRBV28 and TRBJ1-5, with a tentative D call TRBD1 (6 bases). This CDR3 region has 18 residues. Trimming shortened V by 1 base and J by 0 bases, and 16 bases separated the two germline ends. Looked up from germline, CDR1 is MDHEN and CDR2 is SYDVKM. The CDR3 loop is CASSLFGQISYSNQPQHF. CDR3 nucleotide sequence: TGTGCCAGCAGTTTATTCGGACAGATAAGCTATAGCAATCAGCCCCAGCATTTT.

This chain uses TRBV6-5 with TRBJ1-1, with 7 bases lining up with TRBD1. The trim removed 0 bases at V and 6 bases at J, leaving 7 bases unmatched. Germline CDR1 and CDR2: MNHEY and SVGAGI. The CDR3 covers 15 residues. The CDR3 region has the DNA TGTGCCAGCAGTTACTCGAGCGGCAGGGGGGCTGAAGCTTTCTTT. It yields the protein CASSYSSGRGAEAFF.

The chain joins TRBV4-1 to TRBJ2-5, with TRBD2 identical over 9 bases. V lost 4 bases, J lost 6 bases, and 12 bases stayed unmatched. This CDR3 region has 16 residues. Germline V gene sequence: CDR1 MGHRA, CDR2 YSYEKL. The chain's CDR3 is CASSRNTPGLAQTQYF. In nucleotides, the CDR3 is TGCGCCAGCAGCCGCAATACTCCGGGACTAGCACAGACCCAGTACTTC.

The chain combines TRBV3-1 (or the pseudogene TRBV3-2) with TRBJ2-1; 10 bases map to TRBD2. V shed 0 bases and J 8 bases; nucleotides not matched to a gene: 7. Germline lookup yields CDR1 LGHDT and CDR2 YNNKEL (reference sequence). This CDR3 is built from 16 residues. The CDR3 DNA sequence: TGTGCCAGCAGCCAAGACAGCGGGAGGGCCCTCGATGAGCAGTTCTTC. It yields the protein CASSQDSGRALDEQFF.

The chain couples TRBV30 to TRBJ1-2; D not certain. Germline V gene sequence: CDR1 GTSNPN, CDR2 SVGIG (reference sequence). The CDR3 totals 13 residues. V lost 4 bases and J lost 0, with 9 bases in between. The CDR3 DNA sequence: TGTGCCTGGATGTCCCGAGCTAACTATGGCTACACCTTC. Translated: CAWMSRANYGYTF.

This clone was observed once. The chain joins TRBV2 to TRBJ1-6, with a tentative D call TRBD1 (6 bases). V lost 6 bases, J lost 6 bases, and 12 bases lay in between. The CDR3 has 14 amino acids. CDR1 and CDR2 from the germline V gene are SNHLY and FYNNEI. The CDR3 sequence is CASSIDRLNSPLHF. In DNA form, the CDR3 reads TGTGCCAGCAGCATTGACAGGCTTAATTCACCCCTCCACTTT.

The chain joins TRBV4-1 to TRBJ2-2; perhaps D is TRBD1 or TRBD2 (5 bases each). V shed 4 bases and J shed 5 bases, with 14 bases lying between them. CDR1 is MGHRA and CDR2 is YSYEKL in the germline V gene. This CDR3 spans 15 amino acids. CDR3 sequence reads: CASSLSGTRTGELFF. The CDR3 nucleotides are TGCGCCAGCAGCCTCTCCGGGACCCGGACCGGGGAGCTGTTTTTT.

This chain uses TRBV30 with TRBJ1-2, with a weak D call TRBD1 (6 bases). Trimming cost V 2 bases and J 4 bases, with 11 bases left between them. The CDR3 is 13 amino acids. Germline CDR1 reads GTSNPN; CDR2 reads SVGIG (reference sequence). CDR3 DNA: TGTGCCTGGAGTAGGGGGGGGCCCTATGGCTACACCTTC. The encoded protein is CAWSRGGPYGYTF.

The CDR3 DNA is TGCGCCAGCAGCTTGGAACCCACAGGACGGCTTGGCACTGAAGCTTTCTTT. Its protein product is CASSLEPTGRLGTEAFF. The genes are TRBV5-1 and TRBJ1-1; tentatively, D is TRBD1 (5 bases). The germline V gene has CDR1 SGHRS and CDR2 YFSETQ. The CDR3 sequence is 17 residues long. V lost 0 bases and J 4 bases, leaving 19 bases between the germline ends. Looking up the rest from reference TRBV5-1 and TRBJ1-1 gives the full variable domain: KAGVTQTPRYLIKTRGQQVTLSCSPISGHRSVSWYQQTPGQGLQFLFEYFSETQRNKGNFPGRFSGRQFSNSRSEMNVSTLELGDSALYLCASSLEPTGRLGTEAFFGQGTRLTVV.

The chain links TRBV4-1 to TRBJ1-1; TRBD1 agrees at 7 bases. With 0 bases clipped from V and 1 base from J, the junction kept 5 bases outside the gene matches. CDR3 length equals 16 residues. Per germline, CDR1 MGHRA and CDR2 YSYEKL. The CDR3 coding sequence is TGCGCCAGCAGCCAAGACCAGGGGGGATGGAACACTGAAGCTTTCTTT. Translation gives CASSQDQGGWNTEAFF.

The V and J genes are TRBV5-1 and TRBJ1-6, with 8 bases that match TRBD1. The ends lost 4 bases at V and 8 bases at J; junction bases unmatched: 8. This CDR3 spans 15 amino acids. Germline CDR1 SGHRS, CDR2 YFSETQ. In DNA, the CDR3 is TGCGCCAGCAGCGGGGGTGGGACAGGCTATTCACCCCTCCACTTT. Translating it yields CASSGGGTGYSPLHF.

The genes are TRBV7-2 and TRBJ1-4, with D unresolved. The CDR3 is 15 amino acids. V lost 5 bases and J lost 5, with 15 bases in between. CDR1 and CDR2 from the germline V gene are SGHTA and FQGNSA. The CDR3 loop reads CASSPSWVRNEKLFF. The CDR3 DNA is TGTGCCAGCAGCCCGTCGTGGGTCAGGAATGAAAAACTGTTTTTT.

This clone was picked up one time. The chain uses TRBV6-5 and TRBJ2-6; D may be TRBD2 (6 bases). Trimming stripped 6 bases from V and 4 bases from J, with 13 bases between. Germline V gene lookup returns CDR1 MNHEY and CDR2 SVGAGI. This CDR3 region has 15 residues. The CDR3 bases are TGTGCCAGCAGGGGGGAGGAATCCGGGGCCAACGTCCTGACTTTC. It is translated as CASRGEESGANVLTF.

This clone appeared once. The chain employs TRBV27 and TRBJ1-5; a possible D gene is TRBD1 (5 bases). V lost 6 bases and J lost 9, with 18 bases in between. The CDR3 covers 14 residues. Germline V gene sequence: CDR1 MNHEY, CDR2 SMNVEV (reference sequence). CDR3 coding DNA: TGTGCCAGCAGAATCACAGGTACTAGGGGGCCCCAGCATTTT. Its translation: CASRITGTRGPQHF.

The V and J genes are TRBV10-1 and TRBJ1-1; a possible D gene is TRBD1 (5 bases). Between the trimmed V and J ends, which lost 0 bases and 3 bases, there was a span of 11 bases. The CDR3 contains 15 residues. Germline V gene sequence: CDR1 WNHNN, CDR2 SYGVQD (reference sequence). CDR3 DNA: TGCGCCAGCAGTGAGTCGGCCGAGGGGTACACTGAAGCTTTCTTT. Translating it yields CASSESAEGYTEAFF.

The V call is TRBV29-1, the J call TRBJ1-2, with D perhaps TRBD1 (5 bases). This CDR3 has 11 residues. Germline loops: CDR1 SQVTM, CDR2 ANQGSEA. Trimming removed 7 bases at V and 5 bases at J, with 11 bases between. The CDR3 here is CSAGTGYGYTF. The CDR3 DNA is TGCAGCGCCGGTACAGGTTATGGCTACACCTTC.

The chain has TRBV5-1 and TRBJ2-5; 8 positions agree with TRBD2. Germline CDR1 SGHRS, CDR2 YFSETQ. V was clipped by 0 bases and J by 5 bases; unmatched bases: 6. The length of the CDR3 is 15 residues. CDR3 bases: TGCGCCAGCAGCTTGGTAGTTAGCGGGGTCGAGACCCAGTACTTC. Translated, it gives CASSLVVSGVETQYF.

The genes are TRBV5-6 and TRBJ1-2, with TRBD1 as a possible D gene (5 bases). The V gene's germline CDR1 is SGHDT and CDR2 YYEEEE. The CDR3 spans 13 residues. Trimming shortened V by 1 base and J by 3 bases, and 7 bases separated the two germline ends. CDR3 in DNA: TGTGCCAGCAGCTTGACAGGTGACTATGGCTACACCTTC. Its translation is CASSLTGDYGYTF.